This TCR beta chain was recovered during a study of identical twins. Study conclusions and caveats: Where out-of-frame alpha sequences were twin-shared, they showed excess low generation probability. Cord blood beta clonotypes that were abundant carried fewer insertions, and memory repertoires showed no such trend.

The germline V gene has CDR1 SEHNR and CDR2 FQNEAQ (reference sequence). V shed 5 bases and J 8 bases; nucleotides not matched to a gene: 4. The CDR3 loop spans 15 amino acids. Carrying unique molecular identifiers, the cDNA also gained a universal primer site through template switching. TCRdb independently ran MiXCR on the 5' RACE reads; one entry per CDR3 protein. The table records just under 650,000 distinct CDR3 sequences, roughly 6.6% of them present only once. In its sample, this clonotype was seen many times. Its antigen remains unidentified. The same data also went into a second study, on yellow fever vaccine responses in identical twins.

The receptor was isolated from a woman aged 18-30 years in good health. V usage is TRBV7-9 and J usage is TRBJ2-1; 15 bases map to TRBD2. The specimen sequenced was PBMCs. This CDR3 is CASSRGLAGGDEQFF. In DNA, the CDR3 is TGTGCCAGCAGCCGGGGACTAGCGGGAGGCGATGAGCAGTTCTTC.